This TCR beta chain was profiled in a study of cytomegalovirus exposure and HLA in healthy donors (dated by TCRdb to about 2017). As for the study more broadly: A later analysis indicated that the roughly 120 validation repertoires were generated on the platform also employed for the 670 or so repertoires of the first cohort. The study was designed to test whether signatures of past pathogen exposure could be identified by cataloging public T cell receptors. Along with the roughly 610-subject first cohort, a separate validation cohort of over a hundred different subjects was used. To predict cytomegalovirus infection status, the study brought together high-throughput TCR immunosequencing, statistical association of individual TCRs with disease status, and machine learning. What the study reported, not specific to this receptor: A later analysis lacked HLA typing for the validation cohort, so it scored co-occurrence in that cohort across all 110 or so repertoires. A total of 164 TCR beta chains were listed by the study as associated with cytomegalovirus. Subsequent analysis determined that TCRs grouped into clusters in the first cohort also showed a tendency toward co-occurrence across the roughly 120 validation repertoires, and 85% to 95% of cluster scores exceeded 0. Cytomegalovirus status was reported to be diagnosed by the classifier with high specificity and sensitivity in both the original and validation cohorts. According to the authors, the approach could potentially be generalized to other disease states and immunological phenotypes. Three of the identified cytomegalovirus-associated TCR beta chains were confirmed in vitro to be specific for cytomegalovirus antigens. Across donors, most TCR sequences were observed very rarely, whereas some public TCRs were present in many individuals.

Remarks on this clone: The specificity of this receptor is unknown. No clone much larger than this one lies a single base away; base qualities are absent.

The donors belonged to the validation cohort of under 150 subjects, which was separate from the roughly 670-subject first cohort. Receptor amplification or capture employed the immunoSEQ multiplex PCR assay. The authors' pipeline ran thus. To diagnose cytomegalovirus status from the catalog of TCR beta chain sequences, a statistical classification framework was built. This is the immuneACCESS table as TCRdb keeps it, with only in-frame sequences that have V and J called. A part of the clones is gone; compared with another copy, unresolved V genes explain less than half, and the rest is unexplained. The V and J calls and clone size were taken over from that table, and D and trimming were inferred from the DNA. Recorded for this sample are around 100,000 clones; about 95% of them occurred a single time. The ten largest clones add up to almost 0.9% of the sample. Relative to germline, V is 4 bases shorter and J is 2 bases shorter, with 15 bases between their ends. There are 15 amino acids in the CDR3, from cysteine to phenylalanine inclusive. This entry keeps only the CDR3 DNA: 45 bases, framed from base 1. CDR1 and CDR2 are drawn from the germline V gene: SGDLS, YYNGEE.

Specimen: PBMCs. The sequence derives from a woman in her late teens or twenties in good health and CMV-seronegative. The sequence links TRBV9 to TRBJ1-2, with a weak D call of TRBD1 (6 bases match). CDR3 loop: CASSSVITGNYGYTF. The sequence in DNA is TGTGCCAGCAGCTCAGTCATTACAGGGAACTATGGCTACACCTTC.